This T cell receptor (beta chain) is from a study of CXCR3-negative and CXCR3-positive naive CD8 T cells. Study-level findings and limits: Diversity ran similarly high across both naive subsets but far lower in memory CD8+ cells. Relative to CXCR3-negative naive cells, CXCR3-positive naive cells had more hydrophobic TRB CDR3s.

Carrying UMI labels, the TRB cDNA libraries were prepared through 5' RACE. TCRdb derives one entry per CDR3 protein from the 5' RACE reads, leaving out DNA. Recorded for this sample: some 140,000 distinct CDR3 sequences. CDR1 and CDR2 (germline): SGDLS, YYNGEE. The CDR3 loop spans 14 amino acids. In regard to this clonotype: Antigen: not known.

The receptor was derived from a human donor in good health. Some clones in this sample may be carry-over from other donors' samples. Input material: naive CXCR3+ CD8+ T cells from blood. Subset described: CD45RO-CCR7+CD27+CD95- naive CD8+ T cells expressing CXCR3 (TNR3+). The rearrangement joins TRBV9 to TRBJ2-7. CDR3 region: CASSVEVSSYEQYF.